The 29 T cell receptor beta chains listed next were all sequenced from one sample in a study of T-cell memory formation after mild COVID-19. Via MiXCR, TCRdb re-called the 5' RACE reads, giving one row per CDR3 protein. The table has more than 250,000 distinct CDR3 sequences, about 17% seen once. The sequenced sample was PBMCs or a T cell subset sorted from them (not recorded which). The receptors shown here come from a man between 18 and 35 years old who had mild COVID-19 (a few samples of this study predate the infection). Cell type and time point are not known.

This chain links TRBV14 with TRBJ1-1; D is undetermined. Germline V gene sequence: CDR1 SGHDN, CDR2 FVKESK. Trimming took off 0 bases at V and 1 base at J, with 15 bases between the two ends. The CDR3 covers 17 residues. The CDR3: CASSQDRPLSGNTEAFF. As DNA, the CDR3 is TGTGCCAGCAGCCAAGATCGACCACTGAGCGGGAACACTGAAGCTTTCTTT.

The sample holds a few counts of this clonotype. CDR3 sequence: CASSPPDGEAFF. Written as DNA, the CDR3 is TGCGCCAGCAGCCCGCCGGACGGTGAAGCTTTCTTT. The chain couples TRBV5-1 to TRBJ1-1, with D unresolved. Germline values: CDR1 SGHRS, CDR2 YFSETQ. The CDR3 consists of 12 residues. The V and J ends lost 4 bases and 7 bases respectively, with 11 bases between them.

This clonotype has just a few counts. The chain carries TRBV5-5 and TRBJ1-1; a weak D match, TRBD1 (6 bases). V was cut by 4 bases and J by 7 bases, with 23 bases left in between. Germline loops: CDR1 SGHKS, CDR2 YYEKEE (reference sequence). The CDR3 totals 16 residues. The CDR3 DNA is TGTGCCAGCAGCGTCGATTACTACAGGGAAGGGGGTGAAGCTTTCTTT. As protein: CASSVDYYREGGEAFF.

This clonotype was found many times. This chain uses TRBV4-2 with TRBJ2-2; D uncertain. V was pared by 1 base and J by 2 bases, with 8 bases between. The CDR3 sequence is 15 residues long. Germline lookup yields CDR1 LGHNA and CDR2 YNFKEQ. The CDR3 reads CASSQASRNTGELFF. DNA of the CDR3: TGTGCCAGCAGCCAAGCATCCCGAAACACCGGGGAGCTGTTTTTT.

This clonotype was recorded a few times. V is TRBV4-2 and J is TRBJ2-5; TRBD2 agrees at 8 bases. Germline values: CDR1 LGHNA, CDR2 YNFKEQ. V gave up 4 bases and J gave up 2 bases; unmatched junction bases: 6. The CDR3 has 15 residues. In DNA, the CDR3 is TGTGCCAGCAGCCCCGCAGCGGGGGAGCAAGAGACCCAGTACTTC. Translating gives CASSPAAGEQETQYF.

This clonotype was observed a few times. The chain recombines TRBV2 with TRBJ2-1; 9 nucleotides align to TRBD1. Germline trimming cut 7 bases from V and 8 bases from J; bases unmatched to any gene: 9. Germline V gene data show CDR1 as SNHLY and CDR2 as FYNNEI. The CDR3 loop spans 14 amino acids. The CDR3, as DNA: TGTGCCAGCAAAGAAGGGACAGGGCTCGATGAGCAGTTCTTC. Protein sequence: CASKEGTGLDEQFF.

This clonotype has just a few counts. The chain links TRBV3-1 to TRBJ2-5; D may correspond to TRBD1 or TRBD2 (5 bases each). Trimming removed 1 base at V and 2 bases at J, with 14 bases between. Looked up from germline, CDR1 is LGHDT and CDR2 is YNNKEL (reference sequence). The CDR3 length is 16 residues. The CDR3 DNA sequence: TGTGCCAGCAGCCAAGGACTTGGGACCCCTCAAGAGACCCAGTACTTC. Its translation: CASSQGLGTPQETQYF.

This clonotype was found a few times. The chain has TRBV12-3 or TRBV12-4 and TRBJ2-7; 10 bases fit TRBD2. J gave up 2 bases and V 4 bases, and 20 bases lay outside the gene matches. This CDR3 region has 20 residues. This CDR3 is CASSSPLGSGGVRGTYEQYF. The DNA for the CDR3 is TGTGCCAGCAGTTCACCCCTAGGGAGCGGGGGGGTTAGAGGGACCTACGAGCAGTACTTC.

This clonotype has just a few counts. The V call is TRBV4-3, the J call TRBJ2-5; D is possibly TRBD2 (5 bases). The CDR3 sequence is 13 residues long. The V and J ends lost 0 bases and 4 bases respectively, with 6 bases between them. In germline, CDR1 is LGHNA, CDR2 YSLEER. The CDR3 spells CASSQDEGETQYF. CDR3 nucleotide sequence: TGCGCCAGCAGCCAAGATGAGGGAGAGACCCAGTACTTC.

Only a few counts were recorded for this clonotype. The V and J genes are TRBV5-1 and TRBJ2-2; 8 bases line up with TRBD1. Germline CDR1 reads SGHRS; CDR2 reads YFSETQ. This CDR3 is built from 15 residues. V lost 4 bases, J lost 5 bases, and 7 bases stayed unmatched. The CDR3 DNA is TGCGCCAGCAGCGCTTTGACAGGGGTGACCGGGGAGCTGTTTTTT. It is translated as CASSALTGVTGELFF.

The chain is built from TRBV7-9 and TRBJ1-5; D is perhaps TRBD1 (5 bases). CDR3 length: 14 amino acids. Trimming shortened V by 5 bases and J by 7 bases, and 15 bases separated the two germline ends. Germline V gene lookup returns CDR1 SEHNR and CDR2 FQNEAQ (reference sequence). CDR3 coding DNA: TGTGCCAGCAGCCCCGTCTCCGGGGGGCAGCCCCAGCATTTT. It is translated as CASSPVSGGQPQHF. The complete variable domain, with remaining parts taken from reference TRBV7-9 and TRBJ1-5, reads DTGVSQNPRHKITKRGQNVTFRCDPISEHNRLYWYRQTLGQGPEFLTYFQNEAQLEKSRLLSDRFSAERPKGSFSTLEIQRTEQGDSAMYLCASSPVSGGQPQHFGDGTRLSIL.

The rearrangement links TRBV6-6 to TRBJ1-3, with a tentative D call TRBD1 (6 bases). The CDR3 loop spans 19 amino acids. The ends were cut back, 4 bases at V and 0 bases at J, with 22 bases in the middle. Germline values: CDR1 MNHNY, CDR2 SVGAGI (reference sequence). The CDR3 reads CASSSLIGQPHVSGNTIYF. Written as DNA, the CDR3 is TGTGCCAGCAGTTCCCTTATTGGACAGCCGCACGTCTCTGGAAACACCATATATTTT.

This clonotype was picked up a small number of times. The genes are TRBV7-9 and TRBJ2-3; 11 bases are shared with TRBD2. Germline V gene data show CDR1 as SEHNR and CDR2 as FQNEAQ (reference sequence). This CDR3 is 18 amino acids long. With 5 bases clipped from V and 0 bases from J, the junction kept 10 bases outside the gene matches. The CDR3 bases are TGTGCCAGCAGCCCCTCTAGCGGGGGGACCTCTAGCACAGATACGCAGTATTTT. This codes for CASSPSSGGTSSTDTQYF.

In its sample, this clonotype was seen a few times. This chain connects TRBV9 to TRBJ1-1; D is ambiguous. This CDR3 comprises 15 residues. Germline V lookup: CDR1 SGDLS, CDR2 YYNGEE. Trimming pared 3 bases from V and 1 base from J, leaving 13 bases between. The CDR3 nucleotides read TGTGCCAGCAGCGCAGCGCCGGGGAGGAACACTGAAGCTTTCTTT. Amino acid sequence: CASSAAPGRNTEAFF.

The chain employs TRBV7-7 and TRBJ2-5; D is unclear. The CDR3 extends over 14 amino acids. From germline, CDR1 is SSHAT and CDR2 FNYEAQ (reference sequence). V dropped 0 bases and J dropped 5 bases, with 10 bases sitting between them. The CDR3: CASSLALVGETQYF. In nucleotides, the CDR3 is TGTGCCAGCAGCTTAGCGCTGGTAGGGGAGACCCAGTACTTC.

The CDR3 sequence: CASSLGAANFYEQYV. Written as DNA, the CDR3 is TGTGCCAGCAGCTTAGGGGCCGCCAACTTCTACGAGCAGTACGTC. The chain links TRBV5-5 to TRBJ2-7; perhaps TRBD1 as D (5 bases). The CDR3 runs to 15 residues. Germline-derived CDR1 and CDR2 are SGHKS and YYEKEE (reference sequence). The V end was cut by 2 bases, the J end by 3 bases, with 15 bases between.

V is TRBV11-3 and J is TRBJ2-5; the match to TRBD1 covers 8 bases. The CDR3 extends over 15 amino acids. In germline, CDR1 is SGHNT, CDR2 YENEEA. Losses at the gene ends were 5 bases for V and 3 bases for J; bases not matched to a gene: 8. CDR3 residues: CASSARDRGEETQYF. CDR3 nucleotide sequence: TGTGCCAGCAGCGCGAGAGACAGGGGCGAAGAGACCCAGTACTTC.

In its sample, this clonotype was seen a few times. The rearrangement links TRBV3-1 to TRBJ2-5; possible D gene TRBD2, 6 bases. This CDR3 spans 17 amino acids. V lost 1 base and J lost 5, with 20 bases in between. Germline V lookup: CDR1 LGHDT, CDR2 YNNKEL (reference sequence). The CDR3 nucleotides are TGTGCCAGCAGCCAAGGAATGAGAACGGGGAGGAAGGAGACCCAGTACTTC. Protein product: CASSQGMRTGRKETQYF.

CDR3 region: CASTFSGYNEQFF. For the CDR3, the DNA is TGTGCCAGCACGTTCTCGGGGTACAATGAGCAGTTCTTC. The chain is built from TRBV12-3 or TRBV12-4 and TRBJ2-1, with D possibly TRBD2 on 5 matching bases. The CDR3 has 13 residues. The germline V and J ends were trimmed by 7 bases and 4 bases, with 11 bases remaining between them.

This chain joins TRBV29-1 and TRBJ2-5; TRBD2 agrees at 10 bases. After removal of 4 bases from V and 5 bases from J, the junction contained 7 bases not matched to a gene. Germline CDR1 reads SQVTM; CDR2 reads ANQGSEA. The CDR3 consists of 14 residues. CDR3: CSVGPQAGGETQYF. CDR3 DNA: TGCAGCGTTGGACCTCAAGCGGGGGGGGAGACCCAGTACTTC.

The J gene is TRBJ1-1, the V gene TRBV28; D remains ambiguous. From germline, CDR1 is MDHEN and CDR2 SYDVKM. V was trimmed by 7 bases and J by 1 base, leaving 10 bases between them. This CDR3 spans 13 amino acids. The CDR3 reads CASKSTPNTEAFF. The CDR3 nucleotides read TGTGCCAGCAAATCGACTCCGAACACTGAAGCTTTCTTT.

A single count supports this clonotype. One end of the junction does not line up with germline, which may come from a read error. The chain joins TRBV3-1 to TRBJ1-2, with 9 bases that match TRBD1. Germline V gene lookup returns CDR1 LGHDT and CDR2 YNNKEL (reference sequence). The length of the CDR3 is 14 residues. The CDR3 here is CASSQEQGARGYTF. Here the CDR3 DNA reads TGTGCCAGCAGTCAAGAACAGGGGGCGCGTGGCTACACCTTC.

The chain employs TRBV20-1 and TRBJ2-4, with 10 bases fitting TRBD2. CDR1 is DFQATT, CDR2 SNEGSKA, per germline (reference sequence). This CDR3 region has 15 residues. J lost 7 bases, V lost 1 base, and 7 bases had no gene match. CDR3 coding DNA: TGCAGTGCTAGAGGCAGCGGGGGGGCGGAGAACATTCAGTACTTC. The encoded protein is CSARGSGGAENIQYF.

This clonotype was recorded at least ten times. V gene TRBV9 combines with J gene TRBJ1-2; 8 bases line up with TRBD1. The junction had 8 bases not matched to a gene; V was cut back by 5 bases and J by 2 bases. From germline, CDR1 is SGDLS and CDR2 YYNGEE. This CDR3 spans 15 amino acids. The CDR3 spells CASSVGQGGNYGYTF. The CDR3 DNA reads TGTGCCAGCAGTGTCGGACAGGGAGGAAACTATGGCTACACCTTC. Looking up the rest from reference TRBV9 and TRBJ1-2 gives the full variable domain: DSGVTQTPKHLITATGQRVTLRCSPRSGDLSVYWYQQSLDQGLQFLIQYYNGEERAKGNILERFSAQQFPDLHSELNLSSLELGDSALYFCASSVGQGGNYGYTFGSGTRLTVV.

This clonotype was detected ten times or more. The V call is TRBV6-2 or TRBV6-3, the J call TRBJ2-1; 7 bases fit TRBD1. Germline trimming cut 10 bases from V and 4 bases from J; bases unmatched to any gene: 7. The V gene's germline CDR1 is MNHEY and CDR2 SVGEGT. This CDR3 is built from 13 residues. The CDR3 reads CAISGTEYNEQFF. As DNA, the CDR3 is TGTGCCATATCCGGGACAGAATACAATGAGCAGTTCTTC.

The gene calls are TRBV15 and TRBJ2-5; D unclear. CDR1 is LNHNV and CDR2 is YYDKDF in the germline V gene (reference sequence). This CDR3 spans 14 amino acids. Trimming left V 0 bases short and J 5 bases short, with 10 bases between. The CDR3 region has the DNA TGTGCCACCAGCAGAGATAGCCGTGGGGAGACCCAGTACTTC. It encodes CATSRDSRGETQYF.

This clonotype was picked up a small number of times. The chain carries TRBV7-9 and TRBJ1-6; possible D gene TRBD1, 6 bases. The ends were cut back, 4 bases at V and 11 bases at J, with 18 bases in the middle. The CDR3 length is 15 residues. Germline-derived CDR1 and CDR2 are SEHNR and FQNEAQ (reference sequence). The CDR3 coding sequence is TGTGCCAGCAGCTCGGGACCACGAGGGGGTCCACCCCTCCACTTT. Its translation is CASSSGPRGGPPLHF.

The V gene is TRBV5-1, the J gene TRBJ2-7, with D perhaps matching TRBD2 (6 bases). Trimming took off 4 bases at V and 3 bases at J, with 11 bases between the two ends. Germline V gene data show CDR1 as SGHRS and CDR2 as YFSETQ. The CDR3 loop spans 13 amino acids. The CDR3 spells CASSGGSGYEQYF. The CDR3 DNA reads as TGCGCCAGCAGCGGGGGTAGCGGCTACGAGCAGTACTTC.

This clonotype has a count of ten or more. The V call is TRBV7-2, the J call TRBJ2-2; D not certain. V lost 1 base to trimming and J lost 10 bases, with 7 bases between them. Germline CDR1 SGHTA, CDR2 FQGNSA. CDR3 length: 12 amino acids. CDR3 region: CASSLEWAELFF. In nucleotides, the CDR3 is TGTGCCAGCAGCTTAGAATGGGCGGAGCTGTTTTTT.